This T cell receptor (beta chain) was sequenced in a study of OX40 agonist ivuxolimab in advanced cancers. TCRdb's copy holds only in-frame clones and misses some; the assay was immunoSEQ multiplex PCR. The repertoire consists of about 35,000 clones, with approximately 84% occurring once and the leading ten covering roughly 12%. Points from the study as a whole: Among T cells, CD8+ cells averaged more expanded clones than CD4+ cells.

Remarks on this clone: Its antigen remains unknown.

V was pared by 7 bases and J by 2 bases, with 11 bases between. This CDR3 contains 13 residues. Germline CDR1 reads SGHDT; CDR2 reads YYEEEE. Here the sequenced sample was CD4+ or CD8+ T cells sorted from blood, taken in a trial of the OX40 agonist ivuxolimab. The chain has TRBV5-6 and TRBJ2-3, with no clear D. The receptor was isolated from an adult with an advanced solid tumor such as melanoma, head and neck, liver or kidney cancer. The CDR3: CASGSTPTDTQYF. In nucleotides, the CDR3 is TGTGCCAGCGGATCTACCCCCACAGATACGCAGTATTTT.